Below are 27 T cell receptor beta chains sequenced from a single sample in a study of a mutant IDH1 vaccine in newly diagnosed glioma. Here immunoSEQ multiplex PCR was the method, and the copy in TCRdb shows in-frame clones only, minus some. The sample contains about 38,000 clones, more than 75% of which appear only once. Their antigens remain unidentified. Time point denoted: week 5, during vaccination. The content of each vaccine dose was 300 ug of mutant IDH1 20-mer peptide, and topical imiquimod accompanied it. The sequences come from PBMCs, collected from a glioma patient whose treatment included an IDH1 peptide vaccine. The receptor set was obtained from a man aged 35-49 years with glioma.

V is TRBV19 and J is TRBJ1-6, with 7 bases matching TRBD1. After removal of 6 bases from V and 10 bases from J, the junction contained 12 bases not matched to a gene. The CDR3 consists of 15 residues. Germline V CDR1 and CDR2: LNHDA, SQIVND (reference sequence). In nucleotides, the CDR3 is TGTGCCAGTAGGACGGGGTGGCAGGGGGGGTCACCCCTCCACTTT. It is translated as CASRTGWQGGSPLHF. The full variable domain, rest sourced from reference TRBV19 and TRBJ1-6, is DGGITQSPKYLFRKEGQNVTLSCEQNLNHDAMYWYRQDPGQGLRLIYYSQIVNDFQKGDIAEGYSVSREKKESFPLTVTSAQKNPTAFYLCASRTGWQGGSPLHFGNGTRLTVT.

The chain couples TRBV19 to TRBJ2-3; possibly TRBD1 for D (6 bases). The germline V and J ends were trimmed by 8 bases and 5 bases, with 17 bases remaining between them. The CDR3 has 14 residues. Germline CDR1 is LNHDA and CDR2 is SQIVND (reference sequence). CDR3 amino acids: CASLPQGLGDTQYF. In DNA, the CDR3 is TGTGCCAGTCTACCCCAGGGGTTGGGAGATACGCAGTATTTT.

CDR3 region: CASSRTEEYYGYTF. CDR3 sequence (DNA): TGCGCCAGCAGTCGGACAGAGGAATACTATGGCTACACCTTC. This chain joins TRBV5-1 and TRBJ1-2, with a possible D match to TRBD1 (6 bases). This CDR3 has 14 amino acids. The germline gives CDR1 SGHRS, CDR2 YFSETQ. Trimming removed 5 bases at V and 3 bases at J, with 14 bases between.

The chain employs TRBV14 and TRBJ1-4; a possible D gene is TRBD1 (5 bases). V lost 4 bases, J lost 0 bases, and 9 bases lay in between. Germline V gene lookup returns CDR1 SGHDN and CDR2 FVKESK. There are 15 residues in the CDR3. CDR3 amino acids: CASSRQISTNEKLFF. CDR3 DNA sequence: TGTGCCAGCAGCCGACAGATTTCAACTAATGAAAAACTGTTTTTT. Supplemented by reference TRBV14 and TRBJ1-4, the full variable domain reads EAGVTQFPSHSVIEKGQTVTLRCDPISGHDNLYWYRRVMGKEIKFLLHFVKESKQDESGMPNNRFLAERTGGTYSTLKVQPAELEDSGVYFCASSRQISTNEKLFFGSGTQLSVL.

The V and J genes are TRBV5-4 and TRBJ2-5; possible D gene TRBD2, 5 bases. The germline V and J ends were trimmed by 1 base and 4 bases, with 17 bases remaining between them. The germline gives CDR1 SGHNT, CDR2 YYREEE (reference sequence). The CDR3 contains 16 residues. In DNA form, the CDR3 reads TGTGCCAGCAGCTTGCTCGGGTGGGGAGTTTCAGAGACCCAGTACTTC. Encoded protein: CASSLLGWGVSETQYF.

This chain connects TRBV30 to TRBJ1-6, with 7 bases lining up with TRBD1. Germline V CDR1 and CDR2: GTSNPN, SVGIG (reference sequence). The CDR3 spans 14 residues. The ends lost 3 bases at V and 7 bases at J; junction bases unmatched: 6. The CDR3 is CAWSTGGQNSPLHF. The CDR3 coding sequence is TGTGCCTGGAGCACGGGGGGACAGAATTCACCCCTCCACTTT.

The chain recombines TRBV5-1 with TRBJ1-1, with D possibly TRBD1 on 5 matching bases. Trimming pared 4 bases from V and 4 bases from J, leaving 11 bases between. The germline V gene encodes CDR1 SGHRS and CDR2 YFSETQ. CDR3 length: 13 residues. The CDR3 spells CASSIDRFTEAFF. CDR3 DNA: TGCGCCAGCAGCATAGACAGATTCACTGAAGCTTTCTTT.

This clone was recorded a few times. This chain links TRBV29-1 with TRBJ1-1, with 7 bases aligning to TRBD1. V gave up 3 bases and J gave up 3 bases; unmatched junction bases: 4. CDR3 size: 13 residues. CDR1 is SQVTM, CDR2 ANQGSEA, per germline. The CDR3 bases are TGCAGCGTTGACAGGGGGAGGGACACTGAAGCTTTCTTT. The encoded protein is CSVDRGRDTEAFF.

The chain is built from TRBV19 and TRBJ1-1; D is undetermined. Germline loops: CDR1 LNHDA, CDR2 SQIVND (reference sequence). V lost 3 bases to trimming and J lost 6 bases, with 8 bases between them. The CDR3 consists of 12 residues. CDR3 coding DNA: TGTGCCAGTAGTATCAACGGACCTGAAGCTTTCTTT. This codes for CASSINGPEAFF.

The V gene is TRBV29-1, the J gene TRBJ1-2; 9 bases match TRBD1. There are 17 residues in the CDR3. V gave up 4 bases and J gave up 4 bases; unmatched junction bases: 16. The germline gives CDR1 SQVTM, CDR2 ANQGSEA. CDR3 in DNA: TGCAGCGTTGGCCGGACAGGGGAAGGGAGGCCTTTCTATGGCTACACCTTC. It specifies CSVGRTGEGRPFYGYTF.

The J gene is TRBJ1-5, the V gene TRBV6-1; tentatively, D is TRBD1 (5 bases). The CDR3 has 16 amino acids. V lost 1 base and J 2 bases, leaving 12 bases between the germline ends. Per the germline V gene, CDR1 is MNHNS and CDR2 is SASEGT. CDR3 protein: CASSEDMGTGNQPQHF. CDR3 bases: TGTGCCAGCAGTGAAGATATGGGGACGGGCAATCAGCCCCAGCATTTT.

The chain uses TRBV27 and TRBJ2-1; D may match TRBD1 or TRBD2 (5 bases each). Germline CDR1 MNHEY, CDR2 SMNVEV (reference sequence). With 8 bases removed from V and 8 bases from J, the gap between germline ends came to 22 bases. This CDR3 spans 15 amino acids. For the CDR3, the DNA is TGTGCCAGCTCTCCTTCGCTGAAAAGGGGAGATGAGCAGTTCTTC. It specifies CASSPSLKRGDEQFF.

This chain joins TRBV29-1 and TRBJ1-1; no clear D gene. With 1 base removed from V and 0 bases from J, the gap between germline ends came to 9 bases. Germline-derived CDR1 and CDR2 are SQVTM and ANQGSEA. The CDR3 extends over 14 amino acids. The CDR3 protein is CSVEGIALNTEAFF. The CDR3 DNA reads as TGCAGCGTTGAAGGGATCGCTTTGAACACTGAAGCTTTCTTT.

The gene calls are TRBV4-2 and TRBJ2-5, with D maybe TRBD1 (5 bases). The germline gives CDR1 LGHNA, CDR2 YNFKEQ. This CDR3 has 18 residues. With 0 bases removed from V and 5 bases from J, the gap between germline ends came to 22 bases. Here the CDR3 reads CASSQEGSGLPSGETQYF. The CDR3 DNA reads TGTGCCAGCAGCCAAGAGGGGTCAGGCCTCCCCTCAGGGGAGACCCAGTACTTC.

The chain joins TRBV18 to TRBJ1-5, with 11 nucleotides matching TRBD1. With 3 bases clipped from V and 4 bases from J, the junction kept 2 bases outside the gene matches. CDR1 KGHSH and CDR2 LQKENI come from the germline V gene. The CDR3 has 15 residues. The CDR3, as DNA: TGTGCCAGCTCACCCGGGACAGGGGGGAATCAGCCCCAGCATTTT. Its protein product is CASSPGTGGNQPQHF.

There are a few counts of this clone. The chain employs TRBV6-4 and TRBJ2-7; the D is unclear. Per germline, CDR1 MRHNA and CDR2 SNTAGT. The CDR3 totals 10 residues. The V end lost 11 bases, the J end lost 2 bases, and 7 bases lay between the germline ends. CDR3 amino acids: CARFPYEQYF. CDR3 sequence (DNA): TGTGCCCGCTTCCCCTACGAGCAGTACTTC.

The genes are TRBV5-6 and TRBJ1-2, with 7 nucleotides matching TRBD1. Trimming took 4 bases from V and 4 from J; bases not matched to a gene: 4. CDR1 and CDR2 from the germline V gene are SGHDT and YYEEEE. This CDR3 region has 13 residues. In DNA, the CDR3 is TGTGCCAGCAGCCCGGACAGGTCCTATGGCTACACCTTC. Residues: CASSPDRSYGYTF.

CDR3 bases: TGTGCCACTATCACCGGGGGGCGAGGTGAAAAACTGTTTTTT. Its protein is CATITGGRGEKLFF. The chain recombines TRBV2 with TRBJ1-4, with D possibly matching TRBD1 (6 bases). Trimming took off 10 bases at V and 7 bases at J, with 19 bases between the two ends. Per the germline V gene, CDR1 is SNHLY and CDR2 is FYNNEI. The CDR3 consists of 14 residues.

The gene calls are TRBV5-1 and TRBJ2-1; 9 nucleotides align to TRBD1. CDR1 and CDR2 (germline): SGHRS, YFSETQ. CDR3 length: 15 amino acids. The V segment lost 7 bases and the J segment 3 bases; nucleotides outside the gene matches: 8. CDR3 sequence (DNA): TGCGCCAGCTATACAGGGGGCGCGGGCTACAATGAGCAGTTCTTC. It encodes CASYTGGAGYNEQFF.

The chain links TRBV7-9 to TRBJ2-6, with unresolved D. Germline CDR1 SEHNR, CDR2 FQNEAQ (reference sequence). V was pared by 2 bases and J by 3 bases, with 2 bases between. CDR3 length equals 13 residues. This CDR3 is CASSLLGANVLTF. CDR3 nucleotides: TGTGCCAGCAGCTTACTTGGGGCCAACGTCCTGACTTTC.

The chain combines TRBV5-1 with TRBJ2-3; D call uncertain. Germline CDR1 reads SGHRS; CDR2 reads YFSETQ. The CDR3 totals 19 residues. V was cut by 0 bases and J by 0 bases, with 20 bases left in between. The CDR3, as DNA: TGCGCCAGCAGCTTGGGGGTTTTCGTTTTAAGTGCTAGCACAGATACGCAGTATTTT. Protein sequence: CASSLGVFVLSASTDTQYF. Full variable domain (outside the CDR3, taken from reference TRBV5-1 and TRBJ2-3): KAGVTQTPRYLIKTRGQQVTLSCSPISGHRSVSWYQQTPGQGLQFLFEYFSETQRNKGNFPGRFSGRQFSNSRSEMNVSTLELGDSALYLCASSLGVFVLSASTDTQYFGPGTRLTVL.

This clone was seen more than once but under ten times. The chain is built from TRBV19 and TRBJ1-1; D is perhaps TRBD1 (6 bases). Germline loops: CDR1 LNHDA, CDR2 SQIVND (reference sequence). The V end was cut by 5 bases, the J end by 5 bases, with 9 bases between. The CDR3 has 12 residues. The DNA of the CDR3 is TGTGCCAGTAGTGAACAGGGAACTGAAGCTTTCTTT. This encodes CASSEQGTEAFF.

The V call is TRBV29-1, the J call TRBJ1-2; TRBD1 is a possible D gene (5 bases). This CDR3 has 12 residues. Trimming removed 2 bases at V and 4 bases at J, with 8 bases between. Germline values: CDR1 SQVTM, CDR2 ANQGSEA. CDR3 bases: TGCAGCGTTGAACAGGGCGCCTATGGCTACACCTTC. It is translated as CSVEQGAYGYTF.

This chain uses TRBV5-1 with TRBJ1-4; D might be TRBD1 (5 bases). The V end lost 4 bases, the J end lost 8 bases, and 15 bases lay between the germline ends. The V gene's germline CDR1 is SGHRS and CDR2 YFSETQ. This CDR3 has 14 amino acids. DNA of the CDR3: TGCGCCAGCAGCCTTGGACAACCAAGGGAAAAACTGTTTTTT. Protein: CASSLGQPREKLFF.

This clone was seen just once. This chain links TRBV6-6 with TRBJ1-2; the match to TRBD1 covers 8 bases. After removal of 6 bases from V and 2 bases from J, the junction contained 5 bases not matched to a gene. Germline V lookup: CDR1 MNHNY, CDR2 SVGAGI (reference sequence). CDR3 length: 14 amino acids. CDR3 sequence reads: CASRPGQGNYGYTF. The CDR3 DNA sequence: TGTGCCAGCAGACCCGGACAGGGCAACTATGGCTACACCTTC.

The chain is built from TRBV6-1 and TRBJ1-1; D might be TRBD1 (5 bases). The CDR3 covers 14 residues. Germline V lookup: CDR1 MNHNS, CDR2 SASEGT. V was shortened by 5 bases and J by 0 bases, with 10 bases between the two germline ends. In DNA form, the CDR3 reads TGTGCCAGCAGTTCGACAGTTATGAACACTGAAGCTTTCTTT. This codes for CASSSTVMNTEAFF.

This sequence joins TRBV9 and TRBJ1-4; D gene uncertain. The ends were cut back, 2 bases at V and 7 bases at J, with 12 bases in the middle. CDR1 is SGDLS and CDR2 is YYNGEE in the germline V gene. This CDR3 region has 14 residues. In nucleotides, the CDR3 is TGTGCCAGCAGCGTGAGCGGGGTGGGTGAAAAACTGTTTTTT. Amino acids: CASSVSGVGEKLFF.